One sample yielded the 20 T cell receptor beta chains listed below, sequenced in a study of blood T cell repertoires in COVID-19. Some clones are missing from TCRdb's copy, which holds only in-frame ones; the method was immunoSEQ multiplex PCR. The sample records 150,000 to 200,000 clones, around 80% being singletons. The sequenced material came from PBMCs or T cells enriched from blood (not recorded which). The origin of the receptors is a woman aged 55-70 years who had recovered from COVID-19.

About this clone: This sample also contains other DNA sequences that code for the same CDR3. The chain links TRBV5-1 to TRBJ2-7; perhaps TRBD1 as D (6 bases). The CDR3 has 12 residues. Trimming took off 4 bases at V and 4 bases at J, with 9 bases between the two ends. Germline CDR1 SGHRS, CDR2 YFSETQ. The CDR3 here is CASSQGQYEQYF. The CDR3 DNA follows: TGCGCCAGCAGCCAGGGACAATACGAGCAGTACTTC.

The gene calls are TRBV4-1 and TRBJ2-2; TRBD1 agrees at 11 bases. This CDR3 has 17 amino acids. Germline trimming cut 2 bases from V and 5 bases from J; bases unmatched to any gene: 7. Per the germline V gene, CDR1 is MGHRA and CDR2 is YSYEKL. The CDR3 DNA sequence: TGCGCCAGCAGCCAACTACCCGGACAGGGGGCAACCGGGGAGCTGTTTTTT. Translation gives CASSQLPGQGATGELFF.

The chain recombines TRBV7-9 with TRBJ1-1; 9 bases map to TRBD1. The length of the CDR3 is 14 residues. Unmatched junction bases numbered 5, after V lost 6 bases and J lost 3 bases. CDR1 SEHNR and CDR2 FQNEAQ come from the germline V gene (reference sequence). CDR3 sequence reads: CASRRTGEDTEAFF. CDR3 coding DNA: TGTGCCAGCAGGCGGACAGGGGAGGACACTGAAGCTTTCTTT.

This chain uses TRBV11-2 with TRBJ2-1; 10 bases align to TRBD1. Trimming at V came to 3 bases and at J to 4 bases, leaving 12 bases not matched to a gene. This CDR3 spans 18 amino acids. Germline lookup yields CDR1 SGHAT and CDR2 FQNNGV. The chain's CDR3 is CASSFSLDRGLLYNEQFF. The CDR3 DNA reads TGTGCCAGCAGCTTCTCCTTAGACAGGGGGCTTTTATACAATGAGCAGTTCTTC.

J is TRBJ2-3 and V is TRBV5-1; 7 nucleotides match TRBD2. The V and J ends lost 2 bases and 4 bases, in that order; junction bases with no gene match: 4. The V gene's germline CDR1 is SGHRS and CDR2 YFSETQ. CDR3 length: 14 amino acids. CDR3 DNA sequence: TGCGCCAGCAGCTTAGCGGGAACCGCAGATACGCAGTATTTT. Translating gives CASSLAGTADTQYF.

The chain combines TRBV5-6 with TRBJ2-7, with TRBD1 matching over 8 bases. J lost 2 bases, V lost 0 bases, and 1 base had no gene match. CDR1 and CDR2 from the germline V gene are SGHDT and YYEEEE. CDR3 length: 14 amino acids. The CDR3 region is CASSLGQGPYEQYF. CDR3 coding DNA: TGTGCCAGCAGCTTGGGACAGGGGCCCTACGAGCAGTACTTC.

This clone was seen only once. CDR3: CASNKGQGQRETEAFF. The CDR3 nucleotides are TGTGCCAGCAACAAGGGACAGGGCCAGCGAGAGACTGAAGCTTTCTTT. The V call is TRBV2, the J call TRBJ1-1; 9 bases are shared with TRBD1. This CDR3 contains 16 residues. CDR1 and CDR2 from the germline V gene are SNHLY and FYNNEI. The V segment lost 7 bases and the J segment 5 bases; nucleotides outside the gene matches: 14.

This chain connects TRBV28 to TRBJ2-4, with 9 bases lining up with TRBD2. The germline V gene has CDR1 MDHEN and CDR2 SYDVKM. This CDR3 is built from 15 residues. V was clipped by 5 bases and J by 7 bases; unmatched bases: 9. The CDR3 here is CASSPQTSGGNIQYF. The CDR3 region has the DNA TGTGCCAGCAGTCCTCAGACTAGCGGCGGCAACATTCAGTACTTC.

V and J are TRBV15 and TRBJ1-5, with D perhaps TRBD1 (6 bases). Trimming stripped 1 base from V and 0 bases from J, with 10 bases between. The germline V gene encodes CDR1 LNHNV and CDR2 YYDKDF (reference sequence). The CDR3 length is 16 residues. CDR3 in DNA: TGTGCCACCAGCAGAGGTAACAGGGCTAGCAATCAGCCCCAGCATTTT. It specifies CATSRGNRASNQPQHF.

The chain combines TRBV18 with TRBJ1-2; tentative D call: TRBD1 (6 bases). This CDR3 region has 13 residues. Looked up from germline, CDR1 is KGHSH and CDR2 is LQKENI. Trimming shortened V by 5 bases and J by 9 bases, and 16 bases separated the two germline ends. Written as DNA, the CDR3 is TGTGCCAGCTCAACGACGGGGGGCTCTAGCTACACCTTC. Encoded protein: CASSTTGGSSYTF.

This chain joins TRBV6-5 and TRBJ1-2; 9 bases match TRBD1. Trimming removed 7 bases from V and 1 base from J; junction bases left unmatched: 7. Germline V lookup: CDR1 MNHEY, CDR2 SVGAGI. CDR3 length equals 15 residues. The CDR3 DNA reads as TGTGCCAGCAAAGAATGGACAGGGGTTAACTATGGCTACACCTTC. Translated: CASKEWTGVNYGYTF.

The rearrangement links TRBV18 to TRBJ1-3; the match to TRBD1 covers 8 bases. V shed 6 bases and J 4 bases; nucleotides not matched to a gene: 11. Per germline, CDR1 KGHSH and CDR2 LQKENI. The CDR3 spans 16 residues. CDR3 sequence reads: CASSSGQANFGNTIYF. The DNA for the CDR3 is TGTGCCAGCTCCTCGGGACAGGCCAATTTCGGAAACACCATATATTTT.

The chain recombines TRBV24-1 with TRBJ1-1; D perhaps matches TRBD1 (6 bases). Germline values: CDR1 KGHDR, CDR2 SFDVKD. Trimming took off 1 base at V and 3 bases at J, with 8 bases between the two ends. This CDR3 comprises 14 residues. The CDR3 is CATSDFDRYTEAFF. For the CDR3, the DNA is TGTGCCACCAGTGATTTCGACAGGTACACTGAAGCTTTCTTT.

This chain links TRBV5-1 with TRBJ2-1; 11 nucleotides align to TRBD2. CDR3 length: 16 residues. J gave up 6 bases and V 3 bases, and 8 bases lay outside the gene matches. Germline V gives CDR1 SGHRS, CDR2 YFSETQ. This chain's CDR3 is CASSSQPGLAANEQFF. DNA for the CDR3: TGCGCCAGCAGCTCTCAACCGGGACTAGCGGCCAATGAGCAGTTCTTC.

This CDR3 reads CASSEGTGNSGANVLTF. The CDR3 DNA is TGCGCCAGCAGCGAAGGGACAGGAAACTCTGGGGCCAACGTCCTGACTTTC. This chain joins TRBV10-1 and TRBJ2-6, with 8 bases lining up with TRBD1. J lost 0 bases, V lost 6 bases, and 7 bases had no gene match. The CDR3 is 17 residues long. CDR1 is WNHNN and CDR2 is SYGVQD in the germline V gene (reference sequence).

The V and J genes are TRBV7-8 and TRBJ2-5, with 9 bases lining up with TRBD2. This CDR3 region has 16 residues. V gave up 5 bases and J gave up 5 bases; unmatched junction bases: 12. Germline CDR1 and CDR2: SGHVS and FQNEAQ. The CDR3 here is CASSQRPGLASETQYF. CDR3 in DNA: TGTGCCAGCAGCCAACGACCGGGACTAGCTAGCGAGACCCAGTACTTC.

The table lists this clone with a count of one. The gene calls are TRBV19 and TRBJ1-1; TRBD1 is a possible D gene (5 bases). The CDR3 has 14 amino acids. Trimming removed 8 bases at V and 3 bases at J, with 16 bases between. Germline CDR1 LNHDA, CDR2 SQIVND (reference sequence). The CDR3, as DNA: TGTGCCAGTGTAAACAGGCGGAGGGACACTGAAGCTTTCTTT. As protein: CASVNRRRDTEAFF.

This chain links TRBV7-9 with TRBJ2-5, with 9 bases that match TRBD2. CDR1 SEHNR and CDR2 FQNEAQ come from the germline V gene (reference sequence). V trimming: 8 bases; J trimming: 5 bases; junction bases outside the gene matches: 9. The CDR3 loop spans 14 amino acids. CDR3 residues: CASELSGSRETQYF. As DNA, the CDR3 is TGTGCCAGCGAACTTAGCGGGAGCCGGGAGACCCAGTACTTC.

The V gene is TRBV27, the J gene TRBJ1-6; tentatively, D is TRBD1 (6 bases). Germline V gene data show CDR1 as MNHEY and CDR2 as SMNVEV (reference sequence). V was trimmed by 3 bases and J by 0 bases, leaving 9 bases between them. This CDR3 spans 16 amino acids. The CDR3 loop reads CASSFEGGSYNSPLHF. The DNA for the CDR3 is TGTGCCAGCAGTTTCGAAGGGGGCTCCTATAATTCACCCCTCCACTTT.

This chain connects TRBV19 to TRBJ1-2; 8 bases map to TRBD1. Germline V CDR1 and CDR2: LNHDA, SQIVND (reference sequence). V trimming: 6 bases; J trimming: 4 bases; junction bases outside the gene matches: 7. The CDR3 consists of 14 residues. The CDR3: CASRRTGQTYGYTF. In DNA form, the CDR3 reads TGTGCCAGTAGGAGGACAGGGCAAACCTATGGCTACACCTTC.